This T cell receptor (beta chain) was documented in a study of T cell repertoires in cytomegalovirus infection. The overall study: CMV infection and matching HLA type were both indicated by public TCR beta signatures.

TCRdb itself ran the reads through MiXCR, one entry per CDR3 protein. The sample includes some 940,000 distinct CDR3 sequences, less than 35% of them seen just once. Study outcomes and limitations: Predominance within the ex vivo response was attributable to HLA-C-restricted CMV-specific TCR beta clonotypes. Frequencies of public TCR beta families were cumulated, and this identified carriers of CMV plus the relevant HLA.

This clonotype was observed a handful of times. Its antigen is unknown. The origin of this receptor is a human donor in good health (CMV status not recorded). Some clones in this sample may be carry-over from other donors' samples. The sample in question was cultured CD8+ T cells from PBMCs, obtained from culture after CMV antigen stimulation.

In nucleotides, the CDR3 is TGTGCCACCAGAGAGGGCCGAAGCTCCTACAATGAGCAGTTCTTC. This codes for CATREGRSSYNEQFF. The rearrangement links TRBV15 to TRBJ2-1, with a possible D match to TRBD2 (5 bases). The V gene's germline CDR1 is LNHNV and CDR2 YYDKDF (reference sequence). V lost 6 bases and J 0 bases, leaving 12 bases between the germline ends. This CDR3 contains 15 residues.